This is a list of T cell receptor beta chains from one sample in a study of blood T cell repertoires in COVID-19. Sequenced by immunoSEQ multiplex PCR; TCRdb stores in-frame clones only, minus some. The sample lists a few hundred thousand clones, 84% seen once, with 6.8% in the top ten. Sequencing used PBMCs or T cells enriched from blood (not recorded which). The receptors were gathered from a woman aged 35 to 49 who had recovered from COVID-19. CDR3s include the opening cysteine and the closing phenylalanine or tryptophan. The D gene is left open where the match is weak. The size of a clone is reported for some rows only, either as once, few or many, or as a class for expanded clones.

j_call clone_size d_call v_call cdr3_nt cdr3_aa
TRBJ1-2 - - TRBV28 TGTGCCAGCAGTTTGGAGGTTATATATGGCTACACCTTC CASSLEVIYGYTF
TRBJ2-7 - TRBD2 TRBV11-2 TGTGCCAGCAGCTCCCACTCGGGACTAGCGGGAGTCGAGCAGTACTTC CASSSHSGLAGVEQYF
TRBJ2-7 - - TRBV28 TGTGCCAGCAGTTCCCCGGACGAGCAGTACTTC CASSSPDEQYF
TRBJ2-2 once TRBD2 TRBV10-3 TGTGCCATCTCCGCGGGAGGGGACACCGGGGAGCTGTTTTTT CAISAGGDTGELFF
TRBJ1-1 - TRBD1 TRBV7-2 TGTGCCAGCAGCGACCGGGACAGGGAGTTTGACACTGAAGCTTTCTTT CASSDRDREFDTEAFF
TRBJ1-2 - TRBD1 TRBV7-3 TGTGCCAGCAGCTTGTCAGGGGGCCTTAACTATGGCTACACCTTC CASSLSGGLNYGYTF
TRBJ1-6 few TRBD1 TRBV7-6 TGTGCCAGCAGCCCCTGGACAGGGACTTCACCCCTCCACTTT CASSPWTGTSPLHF
TRBJ1-3 - - TRBV7-8 TGTGCCAGCAGCTTATCATCAGCGGGAAACACCATATATTTT CASSLSSAGNTIYF
TRBJ1-2 - - TRBV3-1/TRBV3-2 TGTGCCAGCAGCTCTAGCACAGGGATCCTTAACTATGGCTACACCTTC CASSSSTGILNYGYTF
TRBJ1-5 - - TRBV19 TGTGCCAGTAGTATAGTACCAGATAGCAATCAGCCCCAGCATTTT CASSIVPDSNQPQHF
TRBJ1-2 - - TRBV4-3 TGCGCCAGCAGCTACCGGACGGGAAACTATGGCTACACCTTC CASSYRTGNYGYTF
TRBJ1-4 many - TRBV2 TGTGCCAGCAGGTTGGACAGTGCAACTAATGAAAAACTGTTTTTT CASRLDSATNEKLFF
TRBJ1-5 - - TRBV6-5 TGTGCCAGCAGCGTATCCGGGGTCGACCAGCCCCAGCATTTT CASSVSGVDQPQHF
TRBJ2-5 - - TRBV7-9 TGTGCCAGCAGCTTAGTAAGGGGTAGCGGCCAAGAGACCCAGTACTTC CASSLVRGSGQETQYF
TRBJ2-5 - TRBD1 TRBV23-1 TGCGCCAGCAGTCAAGAGGGGGCGATTGAGACCCAGTACTTC CASSQEGAIETQYF
TRBJ1-1 few - TRBV5-1 TGCGCCAGCAGCGCGGGCCGGGCCTTGAACACTGAAGCTTTCTTT CASSAGRALNTEAFF
TRBJ1-5 - - TRBV23-1 TGCGCCAGCAGTCAATCGCTCAGTTCCAATCAGCCCCAGCATTTT CASSQSLSSNQPQHF
TRBJ2-1 - TRBD2 TRBV9 TGTGCCAGCAGCGGTGGGACTAGCGCTCCCTTCGTGACTGGTGAGCAGTTCTTC CASSGGTSAPFVTGEQFF
TRBJ2-3 once TRBD2 TRBV6-1 TGTGCCAGCAGTGAAGTAGGGGGGAGCGGGAGGGGTACGCAGTATTTT CASSEVGGSGRGTQYF
TRBJ2-1 - - TRBV27 TGTGCCAGCAGTTTAGCGGGAAACCCGACGGGCTACAATGAGCAGTTCTTC CASSLAGNPTGYNEQFF
TRBJ1-3 - - TRBV9 TGTGCCAGCAGCGTAGGGAGCTCTGGAAACACCATATATTTT CASSVGSSGNTIYF
TRBJ2-6 - - TRBV25-1 TGTGCCAGCAGTGGCGCTGGGGCCAACGTCCTGACTTTC CASSGAGANVLTF
TRBJ2-7 - - TRBV12-3/TRBV12-4 TGTGCCAGCAGAAGGACAGACCACGAGCAGTACTTC CASRRTDHEQYF
TRBJ2-4 - TRBD2 TRBV15 TGTGCCACCAGCAGAGATCTCACTAGCGGGGCCAAAAACATTCAGTACTTC CATSRDLTSGAKNIQYF
TRBJ2-1 - TRBD2 TRBV3-1/TRBV3-2 TGTGCCAGCAGCCTAGCGAGCGGGGATGAGCAGTTCTTC CASSLASGDEQFF
TRBJ2-3 once - TRBV3-1/TRBV3-2 TGTGCCAGCAGGGGGACTTCGGGCACAGATACGCAGTATTTT CASRGTSGTDTQYF
TRBJ1-6 once - TRBV11-3 TGTGCCAGCAGCTACCTTATAGCAGGACTGAATTCACCCCTCCACTTT CASSYLIAGLNSPLHF
TRBJ2-1 - - TRBV7-2 TGTGCCAGCAGCCCGGGGTTCCGCAATGAGCAGTTCTTC CASSPGFRNEQFF
TRBJ2-1 - - TRBV27 TGTGCCAGCGGTGGGGGGACGGTCTCCTACAATGAGCAGTTCTTC CASGGGTVSYNEQFF
TRBJ1-4 - - TRBV6-2/TRBV6-3 TGTGCCAGCAGCCCTTGGAGGCCTGAGGGAACTAATGAAAAACTGTTTTTT CASSPWRPEGTNEKLFF
TRBJ1-6 - - TRBV19 TGTGCCACCCGACAGGACGCGAATTCGCCCCTCCACTTT CATRQDANSPLHF
TRBJ1-6 - - TRBV11-2 TGTGCCAGCAGCTTAGTTGGGGGCGCGGAATCACCCCTCCACTTT CASSLVGGAESPLHF
TRBJ1-1 - TRBD1 TRBV7-2 TGTGCCAGCAGCTTAGCCGGGGGACAGGGGTTTGAAGCTTTCTTT CASSLAGGQGFEAFF
TRBJ1-5 - - TRBV27 TGTGCCAGCAGGGGGGGAGGGGGATCTCAGCCCCAGCATTTT CASRGGGGSQPQHF
TRBJ2-1 few TRBD2 TRBV25-1 TGTGCCAGCAGTGAAAGGGGAGCGGGAGGGTCTCGGAATGAGCAGTTCTTC CASSERGAGGSRNEQFF
TRBJ1-1 - - TRBV2 TGTGCCAGCAGGCGCCTGAGCACTGAAGCTTTCTTT CASRRLSTEAFF
TRBJ1-3 - TRBD1 TRBV29-1 TGCAGCGGTCGGGACAGTGGAAACACCATATATTTT CSGRDSGNTIYF
TRBJ1-5 - - TRBV10-2 TGCGCCAGCAGGGACACTAGCAATCAGCCCCAGCATTTT CASRDTSNQPQHF
TRBJ2-2 - TRBD1 TRBV11-3 TGTGCCAGCAGCTCGTCACAGGGGGCCCCCCTCGGGGAGCTGTTTTTT CASSSSQGAPLGELFF
TRBJ2-1 few TRBD2 TRBV4-3 TGCGCCAGCAGCCATTTAGCGGGAGGGTCCTACAATGAGCAGTTCTTC CASSHLAGGSYNEQFF
TRBJ1-2 - TRBD1 TRBV19 TGTGCCAGTAGTGTCGGCGGGACAGGGGGCTATGGCTACACCTTC CASSVGGTGGYGYTF
TRBJ1-6 few - TRBV7-8 TGTGCCAGCAGCCCGCCAGGGGCGAGTTCACCCCTCCACTTT CASSPPGASSPLHF
TRBJ1-6 - - TRBV18 TGTGCCAGCTCACCACCGGAAAGAGGGTCACCCCTCCACTTT CASSPPERGSPLHF
TRBJ2-5 - TRBD1 TRBV7-2 TGTGCCAGCAGCTTAATGGGACAGATACAAGAGACCCAGTACTTC CASSLMGQIQETQYF
TRBJ2-4 - - TRBV12-3/TRBV12-4 TGTGCCAGCAGTTTTGGGGGCGAAAACATTCAGTACTTC CASSFGGENIQYF
TRBJ2-2 - TRBD2 TRBV7-9 TGTGCCAGCAAACCTAGCGGATCGGTCTCATCCACCGGGGAGCTGTTTTTT CASKPSGSVSSTGELFF
TRBJ2-5 - - TRBV4-3 TGCGCCAGCAGCCAAGGCAGCGGTAGCGGTCAAGAGACCCAGTACTTC CASSQGSGSGQETQYF
TRBJ1-2 - - TRBV30 TGTGCCTGGAGTCGGGTCCCACGGATGTATGGCTACACCTTC CAWSRVPRMYGYTF
TRBJ1-2 once TRBD1 TRBV7-6 TGTGCCAGCAGCTTAGTACAGGGGAATGGCTACACCTTC CASSLVQGNGYTF
TRBJ2-7 - TRBD1 TRBV19 TGTGCCAGTAGTATCGCTAACCAGGGGGCGTACGAGCAGTACTTC CASSIANQGAYEQYF
TRBJ2-3 - TRBD2 TRBV9 TGTGCCAGCAGCGTAGGGACTAGCGGGACCAAAGATACGCAGTATTTT CASSVGTSGTKDTQYF
TRBJ2-3 - TRBD2 TRBV29-1 TGCAGCACCCGGGGACTAGCGGGAGGTGTTACGCAGTATTTT CSTRGLAGGVTQYF
TRBJ2-1 - - TRBV11-3 TGTGCCAGCGGCGGGGATTACAATGAGCAGTTCTTC CASGGDYNEQFF
TRBJ1-1 - - TRBV15 TGTGCCACCAGCAGAGATGCCGGAGACACTGAAGCTTTCTTT CATSRDAGDTEAFF
TRBJ1-2 - - TRBV30 TGTGCCTGGAGCCTCGGGAGAATTTATGGCTACACCTTC CAWSLGRIYGYTF
TRBJ2-5 - TRBD2 TRBV24-1 TGTGCCACCAGTGGAGGGCTAGCGGGAACAATATCGGAGACCCAGTACTTC CATSGGLAGTISETQYF